The 12 T cell receptor beta chains below were found in one sample sequenced in a study of shared clonotypes between healthy human individuals. Positive CCR7 selection of CD45RO-negative cells yielded the naive CD8 cells, and terminally differentiated effector memory CD45RA+ cells were excluded. TCRdb keeps only in-frame clones here, not all; method: immunoSEQ multiplex PCR. The sample holds some 2.1 million clones; roughly 95% are singletons and the top ten take about 1.1%. Source material: naive CD8+ T cells sorted from blood. These receptors were collected from a man younger than 30 in good health.

The V gene is TRBV11-3, the J gene TRBJ2-7, with D hard to call. Deletions cut 0 bases from V and 5 bases from J, with 8 bases between. From germline, CDR1 is SGHNT and CDR2 YENEEA. The CDR3 has 13 residues. DNA for the CDR3: TGTGCCAGCAGCTTAGATAGGGCCCACGAGCAGTACTTC. Protein sequence: CASSLDRAHEQYF.

The gene calls are TRBV5-6 and TRBJ2-3, with 10 bases fitting TRBD1. CDR3 size: 14 residues. V shed 4 bases and J 3 bases; nucleotides not matched to a gene: 2. CDR1 and CDR2 from the germline V gene are SGHDT and YYEEEE. The CDR3 DNA follows: TGTGCCAGCAGCGGGGACAGGGGAACAGATACGCAGTATTTT. Amino acid sequence: CASSGDRGTDTQYF. Supplemented by reference TRBV5-6 and TRBJ2-3, the full variable domain reads DAGVTQSPTHLIKTRGQQVTLRCSPKSGHDTVSWYQQALGQGPQFIFQYYEEEERQRGNFPDRFSGHQFPNYSSELNVNALLLGDSALYLCASSGDRGTDTQYFGPGTRLTVL.

V is TRBV10-1 and J is TRBJ2-3; TRBD2 matches at 12 bases. This CDR3 comprises 18 residues. The V gene's germline CDR1 is WNHNN and CDR2 SYGVQD (reference sequence). J was trimmed by 0 bases and V by 2 bases; bases with no gene match: 6. In DNA, the CDR3 is TGCGCCAGCAGTGAGCGACTAGCGGGGGATAAGAGCACAGATACGCAGTATTTT. The encoded protein is CASSERLAGDKSTDTQYF.

V is TRBV27 and J is TRBJ2-1, with TRBD2 matching 10 bases. Germline V gene lookup returns CDR1 MNHEY and CDR2 SMNVEV (reference sequence). The CDR3 covers 17 residues. V lost 6 bases, J lost 2 bases, and 10 bases stayed unmatched. The CDR3 region has the DNA TGTGCCAGCAGCACCCTTAGGACTAGCGGTACCTACAATGAGCAGTTCTTC. Translated, it gives CASSTLRTSGTYNEQFF.

V gene TRBV28 combines with J gene TRBJ2-1; D unclear. The CDR3 is 14 residues long. Trimming pared 4 bases from V and 2 bases from J, leaving 9 bases between. The germline gives CDR1 MDHEN, CDR2 SYDVKM. CDR3 sequence (DNA): TGTGCCAGCAGTTGGGGAAATGCCTACAATGAGCAGTTCTTC. It encodes CASSWGNAYNEQFF.

The rearrangement links TRBV5-1 to TRBJ2-1; D unresolved. Looked up from germline, CDR1 is SGHRS and CDR2 is YFSETQ. The CDR3 has 15 amino acids. V lost 0 bases to trimming and J lost 9 bases, with 16 bases between them. In DNA form, the CDR3 reads TGCGCCAGCAGCTTGGTTGTTGTCAGTATCGGTGAGCAGTTCTTC. Its translation is CASSLVVVSIGEQFF.

V usage is TRBV2 and J usage is TRBJ2-7; TRBD2 matches 7 bases. The ends lost 1 base at V and 4 bases at J; junction bases unmatched: 7. This CDR3 region has 15 residues. Germline V gene lookup returns CDR1 SNHLY and CDR2 FYNNEI. The chain's CDR3 is CASSEGRTSLYEQYF. The DNA of the CDR3 is TGTGCCAGCAGTGAAGGTAGGACTAGTTTGTACGAGCAGTACTTC. Using reference TRBV2 and TRBJ2-7 for the parts outside the CDR3, the full variable domain is EPEVTQTPSHQVTQMGQEVILRCVPISNHLYFYWYRQILGQKVEFLVSFYNNEISEKSEIFDDQFSVERPDGSNFTLKIRSTKLEDSAMYFCASSEGRTSLYEQYFGPGTRLTVT.

About this clone: At the DNA level, this CDR3 is encoded by other sequences in the same sample as well. The chain uses TRBV5-1 and TRBJ2-1; the D call may be TRBD1 or TRBD2 (5 bases each). CDR1 and CDR2 (germline): SGHRS, YFSETQ. V was pared by 4 bases and J by 3 bases, with 11 bases between. The CDR3 has 14 amino acids. The CDR3 region is CASSGGPSYNEQFF. DNA of the CDR3: TGCGCCAGCAGCGGGGGACCGAGCTACAATGAGCAGTTCTTC.

The CDR3 coding sequence is TGTGCCAGCAGTTACTCACTGGGACTGAGCACAGATACGCAGTATTTT. It codes for CASSYSLGLSTDTQYF. The V and J genes are TRBV6-6 and TRBJ2-3, with D maybe TRBD2 (6 bases). Germline V gives CDR1 MNHNY, CDR2 SVGAGI (reference sequence). Trimming left V 0 bases short and J 0 bases short, with 10 bases between. The CDR3 has 16 residues.

The chain uses TRBV28 and TRBJ2-2, with 7 bases matching TRBD1. Germline CDR1 reads MDHEN; CDR2 reads SYDVKM. J gave up 0 bases and V 3 bases, and 7 bases lay outside the gene matches. The CDR3 totals 17 residues. The CDR3 spells CASSLGQTLTNTGELFF. The CDR3 bases are TGTGCCAGCAGTTTGGGACAGACTCTGACGAACACCGGGGAGCTGTTTTTT.

In the case of this clone: This same CDR3 is encoded by further DNA sequences in the sample. The V call is TRBV4-1, the J call TRBJ2-1; 7 nucleotides line up with TRBD1. The CDR3 loop spans 13 amino acids. Germline V gene lookup returns CDR1 MGHRA and CDR2 YSYEKL. V lost 2 bases to trimming and J lost 8 bases; unmatched junction nucleotides: 3. In DNA, the CDR3 is TGCGCCAGCAGCCAAAGACAGGGCGATGAGCAGTTCTTC. It encodes CASSQRQGDEQFF.

The rearrangement joins TRBV5-1 to TRBJ2-1; a possible D gene is TRBD2 (6 bases). V shed 4 bases and J shed 7 bases, with 15 bases lying between them. CDR3 length: 14 residues. The germline V gene encodes CDR1 SGHRS and CDR2 YFSETQ. Written as DNA, the CDR3 is TGCGCCAGCAGCAAGGCTAGCGAAGGAAATGAGCAGTTCTTC. This encodes CASSKASEGNEQFF.